This T cell receptor (beta chain) was captured by sequencing in a study of blood T cell repertoires in COVID-19. Trimming took 0 bases from V and 6 from J, leaving 7 bases between them. Germline CDR1 and CDR2: PRHDT and FYEKMQ (reference sequence). The CDR3 spans 13 residues. Original processing notes: Nucleated cell counts were estimated from reference gene primer amplification. Profiled with immunoSEQ multiplex PCR; TCRdb holds only in-frame clones, not every one. The V and J calls and clone size come from that table; D and trimming were worked out from the DNA. The table records about 270,000 clones, 75% to 95% of them present only once.

This clonotype was obtained from a young adult with COVID-19, enrolled during active disease. Sequenced input: peripheral blood. The J gene is TRBJ2-3, the V gene TRBV13; D unclear. The CDR3 reads CASSLGPQDTQYF. CDR3 DNA: TGTGCCAGCAGCTTAGGTCCTCAGGATACGCAGTATTTT.